The clone carrying this T cell receptor beta chain was observed many times. MiXCR was run by TCRdb on the 5' RACE reads, yielding one entry per CDR3 protein. The sample includes about 90,000 distinct CDR3 sequences, less than 15% of them seen just once. Documented time point: longitudinal time-point 2. This specimen belongs to a study of neurological immune-mediated disorders. This CDR3 is 19 amino acids long. V was cut by 4 bases and J by 4 bases, with 27 bases left in between. The germline gives CDR1 SGHDT, CDR2 YYEEEE. Sequenced: PBMCs. The rearrangement joins TRBV5-6 to TRBJ2-1, with D perhaps matching TRBD2 (7 bases). The TCR was taken from a female donor with HTLV-1-associated myelopathy (HAM/TSP). This CDR3 is CASSPIHREGGASYNEQFF. For the CDR3, the DNA is TGTGCCAGCAGCCCCATCCACAGGGAAGGGGGGGCGTCGTACAATGAGCAGTTCTTC.